These 32 T cell receptor beta chains came from one sample sequenced in a study of low-dose radiotherapy and immunotherapy resistance in tumors. Time point here: after trial treatment. Documented treatment: LDRT plus nivolumab, ipilimumab, low-dose cyclophosphamide and aspirin (RACIN trial). Primers used for first-strand cDNA, a TRAV- and TRBV-specific set, covered both alpha and beta chains. TCR amplification used roughly 20 PCR cycles, a constant-region primer and a V-primer adapter. Using its own MiXCR run on the reads, TCRdb lists one record per CDR3 protein. The sample has around 60,000 distinct CDR3 sequences; about a quarter are singletons. The sequencing here drew on PBMCs, taken after low-dose radiotherapy plus immunotherapy. Receptors were obtained from a male donor with prostate cancer.

Notes on this clonotype: The likely explanation is a read error, given a far larger clone one base away. The V gene is TRBV6-5, the J gene TRBJ2-7; 11 bases map to TRBD2. CDR3 length: 15 residues. Trimming took 8 bases from V and 9 from J; bases not matched to a gene: 15. The germline V gene has CDR1 MNHEY and CDR2 SVGAGI. CDR3 coding DNA: TGTGCCAGCGCCACCGGGACTAGCGGTGTTCTGGGGCAGTACTTC. It codes for CASATGTSGVLGQYF.

This clonotype has ten or more counts. The chain employs TRBV27 and TRBJ2-3; possibly TRBD1 for D (6 bases). Germline assignment: CDR1 MNHEY and CDR2 SMNVEV (reference sequence). The V gene lost 8 bases and the J gene lost 0 bases, with 15 bases spanning the gap. The CDR3 runs 15 residues. The CDR3 bases are TGTGCCAGCGGTACATTGGGGGCTAGCACAGATACGCAGTATTTT. It translates to CASGTLGASTDTQYF.

Many counts were recorded for this clonotype. This rearrangement joins TRBV4-1 to TRBJ2-4; D perhaps matches TRBD1 (6 bases). This CDR3 has 17 amino acids. Trimming cost V 1 base and J 0 bases, with 13 bases left between them. Germline V gene data show CDR1 as MGHRA and CDR2 as YSYEKL. The CDR3 region is CASSQGGTTLAKNIQYF. DNA for the CDR3: TGCGCCAGCAGCCAAGGAGGGACAACTCTAGCCAAAAACATTCAGTACTTC.

This clonotype was seen repeatedly, ten times or more. V and J are TRBV2 and TRBJ2-1, with D possibly being TRBD1 or TRBD2 (6 bases each). This CDR3 region has 15 residues. V was trimmed by 3 bases and J by 13 bases, leaving 22 bases between them. Germline loops: CDR1 SNHLY, CDR2 FYNNEI. The CDR3 is CASSEGGGLTAGQFF. Here the CDR3 DNA reads TGTGCCAGCAGTGAGGGGGGCGGGCTAACGGCGGGCCAGTTCTTC. Using reference TRBV2 and TRBJ2-1 for the parts outside the CDR3, the full variable domain is EPEVTQTPSHQVTQMGQEVILRCVPISNHLYFYWYRQILGQKVEFLVSFYNNEISEKSEIFDDQFSVERPDGSNFTLKIRSTKLEDSAMYFCASSEGGGLTAGQFFGPGTRLTVL.

V and J are TRBV29-1 and TRBJ2-3; tentatively, D is TRBD1 (5 bases). V was trimmed by 3 bases and J by 11 bases, leaving 18 bases between them. Germline loops: CDR1 SQVTM, CDR2 ANQGSEA. The CDR3 extends over 13 amino acids. This chain's CDR3 is CSVDAGPGLKQYF. DNA for the CDR3: TGCAGCGTTGACGCCGGCCCAGGGTTGAAGCAGTATTTT.

Ten or more counts support this clonotype. The J gene is TRBJ2-1, the V gene TRBV3-1; possibly TRBD1 for D (5 bases). Between the trimmed V and J ends, which lost 4 bases and 1 base, there was a span of 17 bases. CDR1 and CDR2 from the germline V gene are LGHDT and YNNKEL (reference sequence). CDR3 size: 17 residues. The CDR3, as DNA: TGTGCCAGCAGCCTCCGGAACAGGAACCCTTCCTACAATGAGCAGTTCTTC. Its translation is CASSLRNRNPSYNEQFF.

A word on this clonotype: It differs at one base from a far larger clone, so likely a read error. The CDR3 DNA follows: TGTGCCAGCAGTGAGTCGAGACTAGCTAACAATGAGCAGTTCTTC. This codes for CASSESRLANNEQFF. The genes are TRBV6-2 or TRBV6-3 and TRBJ2-1; 7 bases fit TRBD2. The CDR3 length is 15 residues. J was trimmed by 5 bases and V by 5 bases; bases with no gene match: 9. Germline V gene data show CDR1 as MNHEY and CDR2 as SVGEGT.

Remarks on this clonotype: A read error is the likely source, as a far larger clone sits one nucleotide away. Likely a read error: the CDR3 ends without its conserved phenylalanine or tryptophan. The V call is TRBV5-3, the J call TRBJ2-5; 9 bases are shared with TRBD2. TRBV5-3 is an open reading frame, and its role is uncertain. CDR3 length: 18 amino acids. The CDR3 sequence is CASSSNGRGLAGQETQYL. The CDR3 nucleotides read TGTGCCAGCAGCTCGAACGGCCGCGGGCTAGCGGGGCAAGAGACCCAGTACTTG.

The CDR3 sequence: CASSLSNRDTEAFF. The CDR3 DNA reads TGTGCCAGCAGTTTATCGAATCGAGACACTGAAGCTTTCTTT. This chain joins TRBV28 and TRBJ1-1, with D uncertain. The germline V and J ends were trimmed by 1 base and 3 bases, with 9 bases remaining between them. This CDR3 is 14 amino acids long. Germline CDR1 MDHEN, CDR2 SYDVKM.

This clonotype has at least ten counts. The rearrangement links TRBV25-1 to TRBJ1-5, with D uncertain. Germline assignment: CDR1 MGHDK and CDR2 SYGVNS. This CDR3 contains 14 residues. Deletions cut 5 bases from V and 7 bases from J, with 15 bases between. This chain's CDR3 is CASSSVPVGQPQHF. The CDR3 bases are TGTGCCAGCAGTTCCGTCCCAGTTGGGCAGCCCCAGCATTTT. The complete variable domain, with remaining parts taken from reference TRBV25-1 and TRBJ1-5, reads EADIYQTPRYLVIGTGKKITLECSQTMGHDKMYWYQQDPGMELHLIHYSYGVNSTEKGDLSSESTVSRIRTEHFPLTLESARPSHTSQYLCASSSVPVGQPQHFGDGTRLSIL.

This clonotype was found a few times. The chain has TRBV4-1 and TRBJ2-6; no clear D. Trimming took off 2 bases at V and 1 base at J, with 3 bases between the two ends. The CDR3 is 14 residues long. The germline CDR1 and CDR2 sequences are MGHRA and YSYEKL. The CDR3 loop is CASSQSSGANVLTF. The CDR3 DNA is TGCGCCAGCAGCCAATCTTCTGGGGCCAACGTCCTGACTTTC.

To note about this clonotype: Only one base separates this from a far larger clonotype, so it likely reflects a read error. The conserved final phenylalanine or tryptophan is absent from the CDR3, which likely points to a read error. V and J are TRBV6-8 and TRBJ1-1; TRBD1 matches at 12 bases. J gave up 7 bases and V 10 bases, and 7 bases lay outside the gene matches. Germline loops: CDR1 MNHGY, CDR2 SAAAGT. This CDR3 contains 13 residues. CDR3 DNA sequence: TGTGCCACCACGGGACAGGGGGCGTTTGAAGCTTTCTTA. Residues: CATTGQGAFEAFL.

This clonotype was seen many times. The rearrangement uses TRBV5-4 and TRBJ2-1; 8 nucleotides match TRBD2. The ends lost 3 bases at V and 2 bases at J; junction bases unmatched: 7. Germline V gene lookup returns CDR1 SGHNT and CDR2 YYREEE (reference sequence). The CDR3 totals 16 residues. CDR3 DNA sequence: TGTGCCAGCAGCTCTTCCGGGGGGGCCACCTACAATGAGCAGTTCTTC. It yields the protein CASSSSGGATYNEQFF.

This clonotype was counted at least ten times. J is TRBJ2-7 and V is TRBV28, with 10 nucleotides matching TRBD1. Germline assignment: CDR1 MDHEN and CDR2 SYDVKM. Unmatched junction bases numbered 13, after V lost 10 bases and J lost 4 bases. The CDR3 loop spans 15 amino acids. The CDR3 sequence is CATRGAGQGSYEQYF. CDR3 in DNA: TGTGCCACGCGAGGGGCGGGACAGGGGAGTTACGAGCAGTACTTC.

This clonotype appeared many times. The gene calls are TRBV6-2 or TRBV6-3 and TRBJ1-2, with D possibly matching TRBD1 (5 bases). The CDR3 is 15 residues long. V lost 9 bases, J lost 3 bases, and 20 bases lay in between. Germline V lookup: CDR1 MNHEY, CDR2 SVGEGT. CDR3 residues: CASEAGSFLDYGYTF. The CDR3 DNA follows: TGTGCCAGTGAAGCAGGGAGTTTTTTGGACTATGGCTACACCTTC.

A word on this clonotype: A far larger clone lies a single base away; this is likely a read error. This chain links TRBV7-6 with TRBJ1-4; D gene uncertain. The CDR3 totals 15 residues. CDR1 and CDR2 from the germline V gene are SGHVS and FNYEAQ. The CDR3 DNA follows: TGTACCAGCAGCTTAGCCGAGTTAACTAATGAAAAACTGTTTTTT. Translated, it gives CTSSLAELTNEKLFF.

To note about this clonotype: A far more abundant clone sits one base away, making this likely a read error. The V and J genes are TRBV13 and TRBJ1-5; TRBD1 might be the D (6 bases). Germline CDR1 is PRHDT and CDR2 is FYEKMQ (reference sequence). This CDR3 comprises 15 residues. The CDR3 sequence: CVSTGGRRSNQPQHF. The CDR3 DNA sequence: TGTGTCAGCACCGGGGGCAGGCGTAGCAATCAGCCCCAGCATTTT.

In its sample, this clonotype was seen a few times. This rearrangement joins TRBV2 to TRBJ1-5, with 7 bases aligning to TRBD1. The CDR3 sequence is 15 residues long. Germline loops: CDR1 SNHLY, CDR2 FYNNEI. J was trimmed by 0 bases and V by 7 bases; bases with no gene match: 6. CDR3 in amino acids: CASNLDRNSNQPQHF. For the CDR3, the DNA is TGTGCCAGCAATTTGGACAGGAATAGCAATCAGCCCCAGCATTTT.

This clonotype has at least ten counts. This rearrangement joins TRBV28 to TRBJ1-2; weak D call: TRBD1 (6 bases). This CDR3 region has 15 residues. Germline values: CDR1 MDHEN, CDR2 SYDVKM. The germline V and J ends were trimmed by 6 bases and 6 bases, with 20 bases remaining between them. CDR3 nucleotides: TGTGCCAGCAGCCCTTATGGGGCCAGGGGCCATGGCTACACCTTC. Its translation: CASSPYGARGHGYTF.

J is TRBJ2-1 and V is TRBV20-1; maybe TRBD1 (6 bases). V was trimmed by 3 bases and J by 10 bases, leaving 19 bases between them. Looked up from germline, CDR1 is DFQATT and CDR2 is SNEGSKA (reference sequence). The CDR3 loop spans 14 amino acids. CDR3 loop: CSASEATGQDEQFF. The DNA for the CDR3 is TGCAGTGCTAGTGAGGCTACAGGGCAGGACGAGCAGTTCTTC.

This clonotype occurred many times. The V call is TRBV2, the J call TRBJ2-2; weak D call: TRBD1 (6 bases). CDR1 SNHLY and CDR2 FYNNEI come from the germline V gene. The CDR3 extends over 15 amino acids. The V end lost 4 bases, the J end lost 5 bases, and 14 bases lay between the germline ends. CDR3 protein: CASSVRTEGTGELFF. CDR3 coding DNA: TGTGCCAGCAGTGTTCGGACAGAGGGTACCGGGGAGCTGTTTTTT.

This clonotype has a count of ten or more. The chain couples TRBV19 to TRBJ1-2; D not certain. Germline CDR1 LNHDA, CDR2 SQIVND (reference sequence). The CDR3 is made up of 14 amino acids. Between the trimmed V and J ends, which lost 10 bases and 0 bases, there was a span of 15 bases. The CDR3 loop is CATYQRLANYGYTF. CDR3 sequence (DNA): TGTGCCACCTACCAGAGGCTGGCTAACTATGGCTACACCTTC.

Comment on this clonotype: Given a far larger clone just one base away, this is likely a sequencing read error. The rearrangement uses TRBV7-6 and TRBJ2-5, with 9 bases matching TRBD2. In germline, CDR1 is SGHVS, CDR2 FNYEAQ. The CDR3 extends over 17 amino acids. CDR3 bases: TGTGCCAGCGGCTTAGTTGTTAGTAGCGGGGGCCAAGAGACCCAGTACTTC. This translates into CASGLVVSSGGQETQYF.

This clonotype was picked up many times. The V call is TRBV7-2, the J call TRBJ2-3; D is uncertain. CDR1 is SGHTA, CDR2 FQGNSA, per germline. This CDR3 is built from 11 residues. Between the trimmed V and J ends, which lost 5 bases and 6 bases, there was a span of 6 bases. The CDR3 DNA reads TGTGCCAGCAGCCGCATTGATACGCAGTATTTT. This encodes CASSRIDTQYF.

The chain uses TRBV6-2 or TRBV6-3 and TRBJ2-7; D uncertain. The CDR3 has 16 amino acids. Germline loops: CDR1 MNHEY, CDR2 SVGEGT. Trimming cost V 0 bases and J 5 bases, with 17 bases left between them. DNA for the CDR3: TGTGCCAGCAGTTACTCGGCCCGGAGAGCCGGTAACGAGCAGTACTTC. Encoded protein: CASSYSARRAGNEQYF.

About this clonotype itself: A far larger clone is one nucleotide away, so this likely arose from a read error. The rearrangement links TRBV6-1 to TRBJ2-1; 9 bases fit TRBD2. Trimming at V came to 3 bases and at J to 12 bases, leaving 15 bases not matched to a gene. The CDR3 loop spans 16 amino acids. Germline CDR1 is MNHNS and CDR2 is SASEGT. The CDR3 loop is CASSDGRGGPPGRQFF. Written as DNA, the CDR3 is TGTGCCAGCAGTGATGGGCGGGGGGGTCCCCCGGGTAGGCAGTTCTTC.

Ten or more counts support this clonotype. CDR3 DNA: TGTGCCAGCAGCGATACACCTGGGGATGGCGGCTACACCTTC. Residues: CASSDTPGDGGYTF. The rearrangement links TRBV7-9 to TRBJ1-2; D is unclear. V was shortened by 5 bases and J by 8 bases, with 18 bases between the two germline ends. The CDR3 loop spans 14 amino acids. Germline lookup yields CDR1 SEHNR and CDR2 FQNEAQ (reference sequence).

This clonotype was counted many times. The rearrangement joins TRBV3-1 to TRBJ2-5; D is uncertain. The CDR3 has 15 residues. The germline V and J ends were trimmed by 0 bases and 7 bases, with 15 bases remaining between them. CDR1 is LGHDT, CDR2 YNNKEL, per germline (reference sequence). In DNA form, the CDR3 reads TGTGCCAGCAGCCAAGATTGGCAGAATTATGGGACCCAGTACTTC. It yields the protein CASSQDWQNYGTQYF.

This clonotype was recorded at least ten times. The chain carries TRBV6-2 or TRBV6-3 and TRBJ2-7; D might be TRBD2 (6 bases). Trimming removed 7 bases from V and 0 bases from J, with 10 bases in between. The CDR3 has 13 residues. In germline, CDR1 is MNHEY, CDR2 SVGEGT. CDR3: CASNWGVSYEQYF. For the CDR3, the DNA is TGTGCCAGCAACTGGGGGGTCTCCTACGAGCAGTACTTC.

This clonotype showed up many times. The chain uses TRBV7-2 and TRBJ2-7; D remains unclear. The CDR3 spans 12 residues. The V gene lost 6 bases and the J gene lost 0 bases, with 6 bases spanning the gap. Per the germline V gene, CDR1 is SGHTA and CDR2 is FQGNSA. CDR3 sequence: CASRPNSYEQYF. In DNA form, the CDR3 reads TGTGCCAGCAGACCCAACTCCTACGAGCAGTACTTC.

This clonotype was detected once. V gene TRBV6-2 or TRBV6-3 combines with J gene TRBJ2-7, with 10 bases matching TRBD1. The CDR3 loop spans 16 amino acids. Trimming took 6 bases from V and 1 from J; bases not matched to a gene: 9. Germline CDR1 and CDR2: MNHEY and SVGEGT. DNA of the CDR3: TGTGCCAGCAGCCGCGGGACAGGGGATTTTTCCTACGAGCAGTACTTC. Translated, it gives CASSRGTGDFSYEQYF.

In this sample, this clonotype turned up many times. The CDR3 here is CASSSRDRRPNYGYTF. The CDR3, as DNA: TGTGCCAGCAGCTCAAGGGACAGGCGGCCCAACTATGGCTACACCTTC. V is TRBV7-9 and J is TRBJ1-2; the match to TRBD1 covers 8 bases. The CDR3 sequence is 16 residues long. Trimming cost V 4 bases and J 2 bases; bases outside gene matches: 9. Per germline, CDR1 SEHNR and CDR2 FQNEAQ (reference sequence). Full variable domain (remainder filled in from reference TRBV7-9 and TRBJ1-2): DTGVSQNPRHKITKRGQNVTFRCDPISEHNRLYWYRQTLGQGPEFLTYFQNEAQLEKSRLLSDRFSAERPKGSFSTLEIQRTEQGDSAMYLCASSSRDRRPNYGYTFGSGTRLTVV.